This TCR beta chain was sequenced during a study of T cells in Graves' hyperthyroidism and ophthalmopathy (dated by TCRdb to about 2019). Regarding the research as a whole: Peripheral blood samples were taken at the time of initial diagnosis, prior to any treatment. Thyroid tissue and blood T-cell repertoires from six Graves' hyperthyroidism patients were also compared in the study. According to the paper, TCR Vbeta CDR3 sequencing was carried out on some 130 peripheral blood samples, which came from under 50 ophthalmopathy, around 74 hyperthyroidism and approximately 17 progressor patients. For training and testing, the 80 to 100 patients in the discovery cohort were randomly divided in a 7:3 ratio. After sampling, hyperthyroidism patients received methimazole starting at 30 mg daily, and ophthalmopathy patients received high-dose intravenous methylprednisolone. An independent validation cohort of under 20 hyperthyroidism patients and 17 patients who later progressed to ophthalmopathy tested prospective prediction of ophthalmopathy. To identify distinguishing TCR V-J signatures, a discovery cohort of about 95 patients was used, comprising 40 to 45 with Graves' ophthalmopathy and around 60 with stable Graves' hyperthyroidism. What the research found in general, with its limitations: No statistical method was used to set the sample size in advance, and investigators knew the group allocation. Blood samples also contained most of the expanded thyroid clonotypes (frequency above 0.001), which suggests that blood repertoires may reflect thyroid immune responses. In validation, progression to ophthalmopathy was predicted by the model with nearly 71% sensitivity and 72% to 85% specificity, a median of around 5.9 months before onset. In cross-validation, a model built on a 13 V-J signature told ophthalmopathy apart from stable hyperthyroidism with roughly 87% sensitivity and roughly 81% specificity, and in testing the same model reached 80%/75%.

Spanning cysteine to phenylalanine, the CDR3 consists of 17 amino acids. Only the CDR3 DNA stays, 51 bases, in frame from base 1. Trimming takes 5 bases off V and 6 bases off J; junction bases not matched to a gene: 14. The CDR1 and CDR2 encoded by the germline V gene are MDHEN and SYDVKM. The TCR beta CDR3 regions were amplified from RNA transcripts. For the first round of RT-PCR on the TCR CDR3, the HTBI primer set was used together with the Qiagen OneStep RT-PCR kit. A second multiplex PCR round built the libraries, followed by size selection and purification. Sequencing of the libraries was done on an Illumina HiSeq2000 using paired-end 100 bp reads. The authors' pipeline ran thus. SOAPnuke was used to process the raw data, throwing out any read that contained adapters or uncalled bases, had a mean Phred below 15, or lacked an exact constant-primer or identifier match. High-quality paired reads were merged using COPE v1.2.5, and each unique nucleotide sequence was defined as a clonotype. Clonotypes were aligned to IMGT TRBV, TRBD and TRBJ reference segments using MiTCR v1.1. The analysis was restricted to V-J combinations with a frequency above 0.0001, which together covered 99.2% of the repertoires. A TCS score was defined as the ratio of F50 (clonal expansion) to E x V (chaos), with BLOSUM62-based TCRdist applied between CDR3 peptides within each V-J. Welch's t-statistics and random forest reduced 450 to 600 V-J features to 13, which were used in a naive Bayes classifier (R e1071). TCRdb reprocessed the public reads (quality trimming at Q25 with fastp, clone calling with MiXCR) and kept in-frame beta chains. Rows merge per CDR3 protein into single entries with the most common DNA and genes. TCRdb, rather than the study authors, made the V and J calls. Counted in this sample were about 640,000 distinct CDR3 sequences; more than 20% of them appeared once. 34% of the sample is in the top ten clones.

In regard to this clonotype: The clone's antigen remains unknown. Base qualities are not provided; no much larger clone lies one nucleotide away.

Ophthalmopathy patients had moderately to severely active disease, Clinical Activity Score of at least 3, NOSPECS grade of at least 4, and duration under 3 months. Patients with uncontrolled infections, other autoimmune diseases, pregnancy or lactation were excluded. Diagnoses were based on clinical symptoms, serum thyroxine and TRAb, thyroid ultrasound and orbital computed tomography. PBMCs were separated from over 9 ml of fresh peripheral blood using Ficoll-Paque density gradient centrifugation. Trizol reagent was used to extract total RNA, and RNA quality was then checked on an Agilent 2100 Bioanalyzer.

Sequencing was done on a sample of blood. This receptor was taken from a man aged 30-40 years with Graves' ophthalmopathy. In this chain, TRBV28 is recombined with TRBJ2-2, and 8 junction bases match TRBD2. The CDR3 region reads CASSPPLREAGPGELFF. Here is the DNA: TGTGCCAGCAGTCCCCCCTTGCGGGAGGCCGGTCCCGGGGAGCTGTTTTTT.